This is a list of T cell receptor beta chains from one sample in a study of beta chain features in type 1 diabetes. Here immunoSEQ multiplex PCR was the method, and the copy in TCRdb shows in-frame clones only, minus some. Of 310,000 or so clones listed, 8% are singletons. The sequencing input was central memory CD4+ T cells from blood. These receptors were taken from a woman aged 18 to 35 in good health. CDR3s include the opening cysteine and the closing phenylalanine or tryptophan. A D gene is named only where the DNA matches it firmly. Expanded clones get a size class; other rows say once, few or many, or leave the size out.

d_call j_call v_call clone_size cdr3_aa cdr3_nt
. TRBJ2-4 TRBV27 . CASGYLANVAKNIQYF TGTGCCAGCGGATATTTAGCGAATGTAGCCAAAAACATTCAGTACTTC
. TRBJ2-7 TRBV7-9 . CASSLAGSYEQYF TGTGCCAGCAGCCTGGCGGGTTCGTACGAGCAGTACTTC
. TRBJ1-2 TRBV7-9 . CASSSHRDSHGYTF TGTGCCAGCAGCTCTCACAGGGACTCCCATGGCTACACCTTC
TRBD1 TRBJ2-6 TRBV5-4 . CASRGGTGANVLTF TGTGCCAGCAGAGGGGGCACTGGGGCCAACGTCCTGACTTTC
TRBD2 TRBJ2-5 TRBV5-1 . CASSRDTLATQETQYF TGCGCCAGCAGCCGAGACACACTAGCGACGCAAGAGACCCAGTACTTC
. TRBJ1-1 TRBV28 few CASSLHGGANTEAFF TGTGCCAGCAGTTTACATGGGGGCGCGAACACTGAAGCTTTCTTT
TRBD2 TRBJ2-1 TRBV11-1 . CASSSSGSSYNEQFF TGTGCCAGCAGCTCGAGCGGGAGCTCCTACAATGAGCAGTTCTTC
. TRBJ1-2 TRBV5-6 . CASSVTGLESYGYTF TGTGCCAGCAGCGTGACAGGACTCGAGAGCTATGGCTACACCTTC
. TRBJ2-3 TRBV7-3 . CASSLRAGSSTDTQYF TGTGCCAGCAGCTTAAGGGCAGGAAGCAGCACAGATACGCAGTATTTT
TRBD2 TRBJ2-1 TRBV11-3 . CASSSNRLAGVHEQFF TGTGCCAGCAGCTCGAACCGACTAGCGGGAGTTCATGAGCAGTTCTTC
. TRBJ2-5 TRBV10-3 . CAISGVGARETQYF TGTGCCATCAGTGGTGTGGGGGCGAGAGAGACCCAGTACTTC
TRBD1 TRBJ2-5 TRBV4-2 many CASSHISQGARETQYF TGTGCCAGCAGCCACATCAGCCAGGGGGCTCGGGAGACCCAGTACTTC
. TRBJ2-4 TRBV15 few CATSSPWNIQYF TGTGCCACCAGCAGTCCTTGGAACATTCAGTACTTC
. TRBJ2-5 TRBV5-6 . CASSLAGGMGGLETQYF TGTGCCAGCAGCTTGGCTGGGGGAATGGGAGGCTTAGAGACCCAGTACTTC
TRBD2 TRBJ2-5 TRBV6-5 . CASKPGLAVETQYF TGTGCCAGCAAACCGGGACTAGCGGTGGAGACCCAGTACTTC
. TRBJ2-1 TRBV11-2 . CASSSLRGGEQFF TGTGCCAGCAGCTCCCTCCGGGGTGGTGAGCAGTTCTTC
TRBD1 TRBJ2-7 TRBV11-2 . CASREPGQGWYEQYF TGTGCCAGCAGAGAACCGGGACAGGGATGGTACGAGCAGTACTTC
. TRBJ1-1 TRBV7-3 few CASSFRAVGANTEAFF TGTGCCAGCAGTTTCCGTGCAGTCGGTGCGAACACTGAAGCTTTCTTT
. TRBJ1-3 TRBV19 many CATNPGPGNTIYF TGTGCCACCAACCCAGGGCCTGGAAACACCATATATTTT
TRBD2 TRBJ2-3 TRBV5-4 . CASSQTSEVGDTQYF TGTGCCAGCAGCCAGACTAGCGAGGTCGGAGATACGCAGTATTTT
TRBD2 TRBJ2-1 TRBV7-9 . CASSLTLAGGHEQFF TGTGCCAGCAGCTTAACCCTAGCGGGAGGCCATGAGCAGTTCTTC
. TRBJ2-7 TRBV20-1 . CSVGGSYEQYF TGCAGTGTTGGGGGGTCCTACGAGCAGTACTTC
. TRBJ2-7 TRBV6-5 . CASGYYEQYF TGTGCCAGCGGATATTACGAGCAGTACTTC
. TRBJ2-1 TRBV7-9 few CASSHGPVQFF TGTGCCAGCAGCCACGGACCTGTGCAGTTCTTC
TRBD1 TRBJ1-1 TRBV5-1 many CASSPRTGLSDTEAFF TGCGCCAGCAGCCCTAGGACAGGGTTGAGTGACACTGAAGCTTTCTTT
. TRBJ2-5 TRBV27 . CASSDGGARETQYF TGTGCCAGCAGTGACGGGGGCGCGAGGGAGACCCAGTACTTC
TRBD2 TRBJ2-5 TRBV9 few CASSVGLAGGGQETQYF TGTGCCAGCAGCGTAGGACTAGCGGGAGGAGGACAAGAGACCCAGTACTTC
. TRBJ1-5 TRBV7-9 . CASSPGGNQPQHF TGTGCCAGCAGCCCCGGGGGCAATCAGCCCCAGCATTTT
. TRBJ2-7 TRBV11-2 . CASSLKRQAAYEQYF TGTGCCAGCAGCTTAAAGCGACAGGCGGCCTACGAGCAGTACTTC
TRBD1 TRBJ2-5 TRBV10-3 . CAIGGATGKETQYF TGTGCCATCGGTGGGGCGACAGGGAAGGAGACCCAGTACTTC
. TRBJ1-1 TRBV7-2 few CASRRNMNTEAFF TGTGCCAGCCGGCGTAACATGAACACTGAAGCTTTCTTT
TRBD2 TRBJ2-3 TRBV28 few CASSTYFSGRAGNTDTQYF TGTGCCAGCAGTACTTACTTTAGCGGGAGGGCCGGAAACACAGATACGCAGTATTTT
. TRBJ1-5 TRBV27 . CASSYGDGNQPQHF TGTGCCAGCAGTTACGGGGACGGCAATCAGCCCCAGCATTTT
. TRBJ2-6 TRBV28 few CASSSAGLGANVLTF TGTGCCAGCAGTTCCGCAGGGTTGGGGGCCAACGTCCTGACTTTC
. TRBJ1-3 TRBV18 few CASSPQQIVETDIYF TGTGCCAGCTCACCACAGCAGATCGTGGAAACAGACATATATTTT
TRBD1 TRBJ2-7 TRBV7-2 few CASSLSRTTGSEQYF TGTGCCAGCAGCTTAAGTAGGACGACAGGGAGCGAGCAGTACTTC
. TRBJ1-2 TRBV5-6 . CASSWGSGVDGYTF TGTGCCAGCAGCTGGGGAAGCGGAGTGGATGGCTACACCTTC
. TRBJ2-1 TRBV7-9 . CASSPTGSRYNEQFF TGTGCCAGCAGCCCGACAGGTTCTCGCTACAATGAGCAGTTCTTC
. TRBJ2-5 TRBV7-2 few CASSLAVRASQETQYF TGTGCCAGCAGCTTAGCAGTCCGGGCTAGTCAAGAGACCCAGTACTTC
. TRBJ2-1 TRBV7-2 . CASGGGGIWMHEQFF TGTGCCAGCGGCGGTGGCGGGATTTGGATGCATGAGCAGTTCTTC
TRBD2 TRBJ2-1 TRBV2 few CASSARTSGMNEQFF TGTGCCAGCAGTGCCAGGACTAGCGGGATGAATGAGCAGTTCTTC